One sample yielded the 3 T cell receptor beta chains listed below, sequenced in a study of CD8+CD57+ T cells in acquired aplastic anemia. TCR beta VDJ and CDR3 were profiled, and genomic DNA was the template. TCRdb reprocessed the reads with MiXCR, giving one entry per CDR3 protein. The table has about 100,000 distinct CDR3 sequences, 40% to 60% seen once. Sequenced input: sorted CD4+, CD8+, or CD8+CD57+ T cells (not recorded which) from PBMCs. All receptors derive from a human donor in good health, serving as a control.

This clonotype was observed at least ten times. J is TRBJ2-7 and V is TRBV4-3; 8 bases fit TRBD1. The CDR3 has 15 amino acids. Germline assignment: CDR1 LGHNA and CDR2 YSLEER. V shed 2 bases and J 5 bases; nucleotides not matched to a gene: 8. CDR3: CASSQSSGQADEQYF. Written as DNA, the CDR3 is TGCGCCAGCAGCCAATCCTCGGGACAGGCTGACGAGCAGTACTTC.

V gene TRBV15 combines with J gene TRBJ2-7; TRBD1 agrees at 7 bases. This CDR3 has 15 residues. J gave up 3 bases and V 0 bases, and 5 bases lay outside the gene matches. Germline lookup yields CDR1 LNHNV and CDR2 YYDKDF (reference sequence). This chain's CDR3 is CATSRERGPYYEQYV. Here the CDR3 DNA reads TGTGCCACCAGCAGAGAAAGGGGGCCTTACTACGAGCAGTACGTC.

Comments on this clonotype: A much larger clone lies a single base off, so this may be a read error. The chain has TRBV6-2 or TRBV6-3 and TRBJ2-3, with 8 bases fitting TRBD2. The CDR3 runs 17 residues. V trimming: 8 bases; J trimming: 1 base; junction bases outside the gene matches: 14. The germline V gene encodes CDR1 MNHEY and CDR2 SVGEGT. The CDR3 nucleotides read TGTGCCAGCGGTTTTAGTGTCGGGGGGGGCCGCACAGATACGCAGTATTTT. It specifies CASGFSVGGGRTDTQYF.